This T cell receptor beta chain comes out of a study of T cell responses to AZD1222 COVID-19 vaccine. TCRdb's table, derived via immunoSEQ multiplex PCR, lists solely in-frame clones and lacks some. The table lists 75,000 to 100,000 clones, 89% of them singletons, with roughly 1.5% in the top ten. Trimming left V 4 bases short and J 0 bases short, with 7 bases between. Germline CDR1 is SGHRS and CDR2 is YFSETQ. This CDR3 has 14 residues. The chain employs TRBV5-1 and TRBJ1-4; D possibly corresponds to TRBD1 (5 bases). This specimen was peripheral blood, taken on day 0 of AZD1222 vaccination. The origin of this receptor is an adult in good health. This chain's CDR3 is CASSLGATNEKLFF. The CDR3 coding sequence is TGCGCCAGCAGCCTAGGGGCAACTAATGAAAAACTGTTTTTT.